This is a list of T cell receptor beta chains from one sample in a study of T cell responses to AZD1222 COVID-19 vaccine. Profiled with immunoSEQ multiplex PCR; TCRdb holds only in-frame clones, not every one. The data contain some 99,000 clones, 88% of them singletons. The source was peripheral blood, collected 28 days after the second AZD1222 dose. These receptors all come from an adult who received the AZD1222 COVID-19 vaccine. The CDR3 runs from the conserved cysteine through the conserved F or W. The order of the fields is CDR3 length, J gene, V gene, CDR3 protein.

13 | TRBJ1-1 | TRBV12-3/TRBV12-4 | CASMRTGNTEAFF
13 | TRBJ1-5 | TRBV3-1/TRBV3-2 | CASSQSPEQPQHF
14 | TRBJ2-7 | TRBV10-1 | CASSRDRGAYEQYF
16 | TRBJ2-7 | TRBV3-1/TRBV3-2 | CASSQNRDGLATKQYF
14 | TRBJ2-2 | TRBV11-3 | CASSLVSGSGELFF
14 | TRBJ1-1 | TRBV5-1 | CASSLQGAGTEAFF
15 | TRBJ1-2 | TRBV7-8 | CASSLGDRGRFGYTF
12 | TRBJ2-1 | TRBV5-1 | CASTVAGYEQFF
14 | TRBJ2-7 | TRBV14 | CASSSPGTFYEQYF
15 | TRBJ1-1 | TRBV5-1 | CASSFDRGAITEAFF
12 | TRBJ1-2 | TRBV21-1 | CARGGQGYGYTF
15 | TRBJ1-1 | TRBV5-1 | CASSLRQGLRAEAFF
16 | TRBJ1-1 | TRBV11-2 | CASSPVPPKQGSEAFF
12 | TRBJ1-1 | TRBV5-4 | CASSPPGTEAFF
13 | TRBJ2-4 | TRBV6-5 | CASSTGGGNIQYF
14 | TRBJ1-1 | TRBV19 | CASSIRQLNTEAFF
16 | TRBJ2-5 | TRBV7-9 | CASSLGSGRQGETQYF
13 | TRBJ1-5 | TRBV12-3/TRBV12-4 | CASSFGRSQPQHF
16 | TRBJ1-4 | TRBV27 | CASSLVGSWSNEKLFF
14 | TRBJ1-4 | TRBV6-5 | CASSYGQLNEKLFF
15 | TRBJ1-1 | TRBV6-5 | CASSRGGLGDTEAFF
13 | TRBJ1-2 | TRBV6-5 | CASSSRADYGYTF
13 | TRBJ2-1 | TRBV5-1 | CASRTGQENEQFF
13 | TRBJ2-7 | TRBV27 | CASSPQLNYEQYF
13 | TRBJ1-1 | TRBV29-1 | CSVENLGFAEAFF
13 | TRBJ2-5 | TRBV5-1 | CASSYHIQETQYF
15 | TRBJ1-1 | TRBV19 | CASSQGQGARTEAFF
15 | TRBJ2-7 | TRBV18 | CASSPGQGLAYEQYF
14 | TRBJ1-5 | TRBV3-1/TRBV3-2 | CASSAGTGVQPQHF
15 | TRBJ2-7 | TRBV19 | CASSMVGLAHYEQYF
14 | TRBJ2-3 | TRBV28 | CASSLDRGLDTQYF
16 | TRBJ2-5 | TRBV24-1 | CATSEQTGHGGETQYF
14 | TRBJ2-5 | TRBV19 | CASSWGLAEETQYF
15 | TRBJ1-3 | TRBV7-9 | CASSQSRFSGNTIYF
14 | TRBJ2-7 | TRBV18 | CASSTGQWAGEQYF
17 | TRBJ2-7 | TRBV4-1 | CASSRLFSGTSAYEQYF
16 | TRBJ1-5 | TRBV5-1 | CASSPEEWGSNQPQHF
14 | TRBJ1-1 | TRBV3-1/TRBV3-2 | CASSHFQVNTEAFF
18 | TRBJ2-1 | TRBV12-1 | CASSFSTGQSKAGCEQFF
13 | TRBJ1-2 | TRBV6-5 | CASSSQGIYGYTF
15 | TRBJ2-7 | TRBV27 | CASSLDPRERYEQYF
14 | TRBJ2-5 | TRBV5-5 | CASSSMGGGETQYF
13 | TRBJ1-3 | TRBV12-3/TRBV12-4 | CASSLSSGNTIYF
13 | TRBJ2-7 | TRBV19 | CASSQRLAYEQYF
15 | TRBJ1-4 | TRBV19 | CASSIRAATNEKLFF
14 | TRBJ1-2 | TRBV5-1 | CASGSGQGAHGYTF
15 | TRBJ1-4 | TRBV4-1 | CASSQDQGAREKLFF
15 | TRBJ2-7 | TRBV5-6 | CASSQGTGSTYEQYF
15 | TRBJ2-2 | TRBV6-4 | CASSKTSQNTGELFF
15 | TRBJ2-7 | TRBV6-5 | CASNWGGRISYEQYF
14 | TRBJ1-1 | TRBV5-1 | CASSTGNRGTEAFF
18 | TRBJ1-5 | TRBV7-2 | CASSLGMGQAFFNQPQHF
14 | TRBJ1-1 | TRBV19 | CASSRSGMNTEAFF
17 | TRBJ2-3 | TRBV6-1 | CASSAPWTVSSTDTQYF
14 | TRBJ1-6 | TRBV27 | CASSFWGEGSPLHF
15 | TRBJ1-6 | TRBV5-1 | CASSAGESYNSPLHF
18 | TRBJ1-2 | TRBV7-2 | CASSLYPPGQTSRDGYTF